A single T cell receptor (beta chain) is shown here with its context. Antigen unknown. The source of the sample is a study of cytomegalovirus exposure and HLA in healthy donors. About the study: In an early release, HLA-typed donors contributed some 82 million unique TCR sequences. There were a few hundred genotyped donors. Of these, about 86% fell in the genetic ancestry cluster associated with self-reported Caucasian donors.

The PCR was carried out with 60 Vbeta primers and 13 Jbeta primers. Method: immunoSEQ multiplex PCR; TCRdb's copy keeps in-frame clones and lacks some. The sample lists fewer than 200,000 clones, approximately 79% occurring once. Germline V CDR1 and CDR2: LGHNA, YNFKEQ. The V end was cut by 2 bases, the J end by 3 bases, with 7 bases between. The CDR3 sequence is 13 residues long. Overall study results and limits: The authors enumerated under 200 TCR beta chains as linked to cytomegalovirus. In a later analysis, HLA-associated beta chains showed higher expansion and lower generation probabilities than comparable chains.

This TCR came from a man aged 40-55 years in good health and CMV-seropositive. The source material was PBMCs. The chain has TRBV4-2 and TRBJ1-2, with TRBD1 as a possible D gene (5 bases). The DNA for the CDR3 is TGTGCCAGCAGCCAATCACAGGACTATGGCTACACCTTC. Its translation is CASSQSQDYGYTF.